The present entry profiles one T cell receptor (beta chain) with its context. Its antigen is currently unknown. The data are from a study of CXCR3-negative and CXCR3-positive naive CD8 T cells. Study results and caveats: Comparably high diversity was seen in both naive subsets, and much lower diversity in memory CD8+ cells. A higher hydrophobicity marked the TRB CDR3s of CXCR3-positive naive cells versus CXCR3-negative naive cells.

The CDR3 contains 12 residues. CDR1 SGHAT and CDR2 FQDESV come from the germline V gene (reference sequence). 5' RACE that incorporated UMI labels was used to prepare the TRB cDNA libraries. For each CDR3 protein, TCRdb gives one entry from its re-call of the 5' RACE reads, without DNA. In all, the sample yields approximately 59,000 distinct CDR3 sequences. V is TRBV11-1 and J is TRBJ2-5. The sample taken for sequencing was naive CXCR3+ CD8+ T cells from blood. Subset described: CD45RO-CCR7+CD27+CD95- naive CD8+ T cells expressing CXCR3 (TNR3+). The TCR was taken from a human donor in good health. Some clones in this sample may be carry-over from other donors' samples. CDR3 protein: CASSLREETQYF.